Below, one T cell receptor (beta chain) is given with its context. These data come from a study of blood T cell repertoires in COVID-19. Clones were read by immunoSEQ multiplex PCR, and TCRdb kept only the in-frame ones, dropping some. The sample yields about 77,000 clones, more than 75% seen once. Trimming stripped 7 bases from V and 8 bases from J, with 17 bases between. Germline V CDR1 and CDR2: MDHEN, SYDVKM. The CDR3 runs to 13 residues. The receptor was isolated from a woman aged 80 or over with active or convalescent COVID-19. Source material: peripheral blood. This chain uses TRBV28 with TRBJ1-2, with TRBD1 as a possible D gene (5 bases). CDR3 in DNA: TGTGCCAGCACCTCAGGGAGGGTGAGCGGCTACACCTTC. As protein: CASTSGRVSGYTF.